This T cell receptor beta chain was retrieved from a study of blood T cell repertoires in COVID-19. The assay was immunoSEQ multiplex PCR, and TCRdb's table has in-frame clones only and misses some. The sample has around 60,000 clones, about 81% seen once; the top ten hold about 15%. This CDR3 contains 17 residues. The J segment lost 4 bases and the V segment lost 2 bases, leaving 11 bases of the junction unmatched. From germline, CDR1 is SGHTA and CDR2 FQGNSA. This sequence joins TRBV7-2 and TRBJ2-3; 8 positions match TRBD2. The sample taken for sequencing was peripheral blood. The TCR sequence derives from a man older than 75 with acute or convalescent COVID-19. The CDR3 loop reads CASSLLAGVGVADTQYF. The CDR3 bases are TGTGCCAGCAGCTTACTAGCGGGCGTGGGCGTGGCAGATACGCAGTATTTT.